The next 2 T cell receptor beta chains were all read from a single sample in a study of early T cells in non-severe SARS-CoV-2 infection. Using its own MiXCR run on the 5' RACE reads, TCRdb lists one record per CDR3 protein. The sample consists of roughly 52,000 distinct CDR3 sequences, around 7.5% of them appearing once. Sequencing was performed on whole blood. The receptors come from an adult who was a healthcare worker with PCR-confirmed SARS-CoV-2 infection or an uninfected control (not recorded which).

On this clonotype itself: The junction differs from germline at one of its ends, possibly a read error. The J gene is TRBJ2-3, the V gene TRBV20-1; 12 bases are a match to TRBD2. CDR1 is DFQATT and CDR2 is SNEGSKA in the germline V gene (reference sequence). The CDR3 contains 15 residues. CDR3 bases: TGCAGTGCCAGAGGACTAGCGGGGCCGCGGGATACGCAGTATTTT. Amino acids: CSARGLAGPRDTQYF.

Many counts were recorded for this clonotype. The rearrangement links TRBV4-2 to TRBJ2-1, with 7 positions matching TRBD2. The CDR3 is 18 residues long. The V gene end was trimmed by 0 bases and the J gene end by 2 bases; junction bases not matched to a gene: 10. Per the germline V gene, CDR1 is LGHNA and CDR2 is YNFKEQ. CDR3 nucleotide sequence: TGTGCCAGCAGCCAAGAGTATCCCTTTCGGGGGGCCTACAATGAGCAGTTCTTC. It is translated as CASSQEYPFRGAYNEQFF.